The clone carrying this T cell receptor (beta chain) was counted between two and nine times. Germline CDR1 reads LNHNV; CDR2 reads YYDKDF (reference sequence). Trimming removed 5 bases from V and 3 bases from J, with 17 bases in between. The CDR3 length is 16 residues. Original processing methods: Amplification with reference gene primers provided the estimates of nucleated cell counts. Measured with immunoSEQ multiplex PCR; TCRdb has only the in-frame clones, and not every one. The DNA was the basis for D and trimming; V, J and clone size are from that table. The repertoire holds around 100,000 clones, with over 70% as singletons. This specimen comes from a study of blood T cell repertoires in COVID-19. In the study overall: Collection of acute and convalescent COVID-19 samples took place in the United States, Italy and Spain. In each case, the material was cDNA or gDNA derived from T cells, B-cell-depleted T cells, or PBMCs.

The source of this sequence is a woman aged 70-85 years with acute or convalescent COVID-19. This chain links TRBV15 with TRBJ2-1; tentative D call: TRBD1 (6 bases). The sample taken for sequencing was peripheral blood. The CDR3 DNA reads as TGTGCCACCAGCCCTACAGGGATGGAGTTCTACAATGAGCAGTTCTTC. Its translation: CATSPTGMEFYNEQFF.